Ten or more counts support the clone carrying this T cell receptor beta chain. Its antigen remains unknown. V lost 6 bases, J lost 5 bases, and 19 bases lay in between. The CDR3 consists of 15 residues. The investigators amplified TCR beta CDR3 regions from RNA transcripts. A set of HTBI primers served as the primers for a first-round RT-PCR of the TCR CDR3. A single record per CDR3 protein comes from TCRdb applying MiXCR to the multiplex PCR reads. The data hold approximately 520,000 distinct CDR3 sequences, with 20% observed a single time. Hyperthyroidism, newly diagnosed and lasting under 2 months, affected patients aged 18 to 65. The data derive from a study of T cells in Graves' hyperthyroidism and ophthalmopathy. General study points: Onset of ophthalmopathy came a median around 7.1 months after the model predicted it.

Specimen: blood. The chain carries TRBV12-3 or TRBV12-4 and TRBJ1-1, with D possibly TRBD1 on 5 matching bases. The TCR originated in a man aged 18 to 29 with Graves' hyperthyroidism. In DNA form, the CDR3 reads TGTGCCAGCAGCACGGGACCGGGGGATTGGACTGAAGCTTTCTTT. Protein product: CASSTGPGDWTEAFF.